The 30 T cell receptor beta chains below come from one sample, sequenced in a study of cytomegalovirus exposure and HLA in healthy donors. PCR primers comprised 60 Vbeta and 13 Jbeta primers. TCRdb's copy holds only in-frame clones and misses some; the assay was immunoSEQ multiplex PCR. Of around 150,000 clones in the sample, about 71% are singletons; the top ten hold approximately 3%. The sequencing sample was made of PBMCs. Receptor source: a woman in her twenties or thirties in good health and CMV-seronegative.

DNA for the CDR3: TGTGCCAGCAGCGTGTTAGCGGGAGCCGAGCAGTTCTTC. Amino acid sequence: CASSVLAGAEQFF. This rearrangement joins TRBV7-9 to TRBJ2-1; TRBD2 matches at 9 bases. Germline CDR1 and CDR2: SEHNR and FQNEAQ (reference sequence). V gave up 5 bases and J gave up 10 bases; unmatched junction bases: 6. CDR3 length: 13 residues.

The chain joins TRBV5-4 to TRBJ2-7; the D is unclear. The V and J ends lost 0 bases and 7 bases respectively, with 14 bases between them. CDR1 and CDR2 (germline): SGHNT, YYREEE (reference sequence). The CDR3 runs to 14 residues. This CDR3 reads CASSLGVAAEEQYF. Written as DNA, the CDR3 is TGTGCCAGCAGCTTGGGGGTTGCTGCGGAGGAGCAGTACTTC.

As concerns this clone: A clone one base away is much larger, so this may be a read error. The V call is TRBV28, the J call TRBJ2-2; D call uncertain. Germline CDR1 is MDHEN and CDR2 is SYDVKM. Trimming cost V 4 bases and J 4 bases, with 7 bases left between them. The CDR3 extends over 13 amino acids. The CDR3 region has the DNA TGTGCCAGCAGTTACTACCCCACCGGGGAGCTGTTTTTT. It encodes CASSYYPTGELFF.

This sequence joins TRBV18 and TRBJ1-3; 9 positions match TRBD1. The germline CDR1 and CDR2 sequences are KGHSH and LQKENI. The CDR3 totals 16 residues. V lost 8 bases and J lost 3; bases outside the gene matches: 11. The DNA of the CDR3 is TGTGCCAGCCACCTGTCCGGGACAGGGATTGGAAACACCATATATTTT. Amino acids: CASHLSGTGIGNTIYF.

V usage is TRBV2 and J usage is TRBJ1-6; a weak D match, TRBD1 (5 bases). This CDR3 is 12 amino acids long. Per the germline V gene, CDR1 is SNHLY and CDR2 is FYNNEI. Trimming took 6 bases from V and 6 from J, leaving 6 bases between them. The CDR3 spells CASRGGNSPLHF. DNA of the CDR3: TGTGCCAGCAGGGGGGGTAATTCACCCCTCCACTTT.

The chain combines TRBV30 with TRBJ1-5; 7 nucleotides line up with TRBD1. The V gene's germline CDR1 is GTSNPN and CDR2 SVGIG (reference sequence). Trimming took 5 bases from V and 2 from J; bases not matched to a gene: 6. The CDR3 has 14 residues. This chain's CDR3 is CAWLPRGGNQPQHF. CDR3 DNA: TGTGCCTGGCTCCCCAGGGGGGGCAATCAGCCCCAGCATTTT.

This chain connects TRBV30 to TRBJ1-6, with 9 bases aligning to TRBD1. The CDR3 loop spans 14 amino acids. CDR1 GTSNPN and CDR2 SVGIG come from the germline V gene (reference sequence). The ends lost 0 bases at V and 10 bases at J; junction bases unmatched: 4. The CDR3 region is CAWSVRTGVSPLHF. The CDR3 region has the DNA TGTGCCTGGAGTGTACGGACAGGGGTATCACCCCTCCACTTT.

CDR3 coding DNA: TGTGCCAGCAGCTTATACGGGGGGGGGAACACTGAAGCTTTCTTT. Its protein is CASSLYGGGNTEAFF. The V and J genes are TRBV7-3 and TRBJ1-1, with D maybe TRBD1 (5 bases). The CDR3 is made up of 15 amino acids. Germline CDR1 is SGHTA and CDR2 is FQGTGA. V was trimmed by 2 bases and J by 1 base, leaving 11 bases between them. Complete variable domain (other parts from reference TRBV7-3 and TRBJ1-1): GAGVSQTPSNKVTEKGKYVELRCDPISGHTALYWYRQSLGQGPEFLIYFQGTGAADDSGLPNDRFFAVRPEGSVSTLKIQRTERGDSAVYLCASSLYGGGNTEAFFGQGTRLTVV.

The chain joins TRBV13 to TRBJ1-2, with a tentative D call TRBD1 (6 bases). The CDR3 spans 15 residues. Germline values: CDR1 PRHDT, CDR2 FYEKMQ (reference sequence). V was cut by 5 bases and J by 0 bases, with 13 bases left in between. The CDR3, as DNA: TGTGCCAGCAGCAAGGGGGACCAGCCTAACTATGGCTACACCTTC. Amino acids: CASSKGDQPNYGYTF.

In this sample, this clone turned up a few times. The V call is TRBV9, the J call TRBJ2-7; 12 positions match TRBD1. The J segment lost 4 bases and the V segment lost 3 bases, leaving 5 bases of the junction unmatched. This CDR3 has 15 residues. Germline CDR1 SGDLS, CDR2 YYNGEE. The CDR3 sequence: CASSARDRGLYEQYF. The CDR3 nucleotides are TGTGCCAGCAGCGCCCGGGACAGGGGGCTTTACGAGCAGTACTTC. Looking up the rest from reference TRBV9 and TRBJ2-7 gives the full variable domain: DSGVTQTPKHLITATGQRVTLRCSPRSGDLSVYWYQQSLDQGLQFLIQYYNGEERAKGNILERFSAQQFPDLHSELNLSSLELGDSALYFCASSARDRGLYEQYFGPGTRLTVT.

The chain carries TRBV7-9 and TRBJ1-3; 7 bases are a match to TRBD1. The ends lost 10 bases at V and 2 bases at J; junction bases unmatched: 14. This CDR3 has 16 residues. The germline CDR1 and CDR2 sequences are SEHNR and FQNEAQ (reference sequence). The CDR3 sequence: CATLIAQGEAGNTIYF. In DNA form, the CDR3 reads TGTGCCACCCTAATTGCCCAGGGGGAAGCTGGAAACACCATATATTTT.

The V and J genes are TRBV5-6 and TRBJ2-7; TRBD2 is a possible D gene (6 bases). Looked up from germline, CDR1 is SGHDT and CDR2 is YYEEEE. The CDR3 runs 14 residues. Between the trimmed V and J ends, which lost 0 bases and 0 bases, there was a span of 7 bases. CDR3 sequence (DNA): TGTGCCAGCAGCTTGGGGACTACCTCCTACGAGCAGTACTTC. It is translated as CASSLGTTSYEQYF.

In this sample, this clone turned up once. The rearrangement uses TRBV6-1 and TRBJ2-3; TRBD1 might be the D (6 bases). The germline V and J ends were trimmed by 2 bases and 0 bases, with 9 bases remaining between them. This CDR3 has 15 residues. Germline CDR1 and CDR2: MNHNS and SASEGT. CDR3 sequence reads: CASSEWGPSTDTQYF. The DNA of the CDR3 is TGTGCCAGCAGTGAATGGGGGCCCAGCACAGATACGCAGTATTTT.

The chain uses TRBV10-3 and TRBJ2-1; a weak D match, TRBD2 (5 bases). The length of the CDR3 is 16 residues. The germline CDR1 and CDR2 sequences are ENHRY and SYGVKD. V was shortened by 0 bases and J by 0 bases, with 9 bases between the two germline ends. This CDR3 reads CAISESGGFSYNEQFF. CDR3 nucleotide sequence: TGTGCCATCAGTGAGTCGGGCGGGTTCTCCTACAATGAGCAGTTCTTC.

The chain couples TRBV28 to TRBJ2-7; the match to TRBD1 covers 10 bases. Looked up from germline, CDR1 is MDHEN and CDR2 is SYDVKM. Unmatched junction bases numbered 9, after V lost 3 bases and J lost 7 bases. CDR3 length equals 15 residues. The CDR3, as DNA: TGTGCCAGCAGTTTGTTGGGGACAGGGGTGTGGGAGCAGTACTTC. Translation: CASSLLGTGVWEQYF.

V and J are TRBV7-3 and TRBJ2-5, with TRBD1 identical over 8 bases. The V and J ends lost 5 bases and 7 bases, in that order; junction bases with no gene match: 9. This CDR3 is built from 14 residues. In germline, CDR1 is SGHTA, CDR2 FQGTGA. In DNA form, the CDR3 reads TGTGCCAGCAGCCCAAGCAGGGGGCAGGGGACCCAGTACTTC. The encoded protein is CASSPSRGQGTQYF.

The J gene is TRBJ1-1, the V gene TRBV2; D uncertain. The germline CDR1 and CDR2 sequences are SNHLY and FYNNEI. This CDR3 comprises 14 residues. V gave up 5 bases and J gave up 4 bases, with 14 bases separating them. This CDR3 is CASSPPDERTEAFF. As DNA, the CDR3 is TGTGCCAGCAGTCCACCGGATGAGCGCACTGAAGCTTTCTTT.

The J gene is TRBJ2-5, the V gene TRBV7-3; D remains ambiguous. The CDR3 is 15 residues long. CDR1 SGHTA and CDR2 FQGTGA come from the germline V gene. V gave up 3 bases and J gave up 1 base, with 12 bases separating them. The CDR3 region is CASSLRPVPQETQYF. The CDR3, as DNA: TGTGCCAGCAGCTTGAGGCCCGTCCCCCAAGAGACCCAGTACTTC.

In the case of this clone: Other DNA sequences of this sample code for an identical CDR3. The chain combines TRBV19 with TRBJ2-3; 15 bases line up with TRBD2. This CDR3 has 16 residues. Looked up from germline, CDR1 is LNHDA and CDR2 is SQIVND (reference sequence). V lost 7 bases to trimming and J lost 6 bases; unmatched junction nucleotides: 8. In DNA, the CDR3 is TGTGCCAGTACCCAGGGACTAGCGGGAGGTGCGGATACGCAGTATTTT. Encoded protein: CASTQGLAGGADTQYF.

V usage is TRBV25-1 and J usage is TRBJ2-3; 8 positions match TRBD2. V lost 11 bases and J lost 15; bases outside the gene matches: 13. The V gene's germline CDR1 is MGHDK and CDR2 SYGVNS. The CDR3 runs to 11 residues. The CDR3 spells CAATGLASQYF. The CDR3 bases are TGTGCCGCTACTGGACTAGCATCTCAATATTTT.

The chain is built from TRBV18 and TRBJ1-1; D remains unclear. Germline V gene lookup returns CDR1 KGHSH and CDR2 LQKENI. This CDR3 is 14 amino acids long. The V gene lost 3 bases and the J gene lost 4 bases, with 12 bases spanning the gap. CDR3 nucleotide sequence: TGTGCCAGCTCACCTCAAGTAGAGTTCACTGAAGCTTTCTTT. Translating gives CASSPQVEFTEAFF.

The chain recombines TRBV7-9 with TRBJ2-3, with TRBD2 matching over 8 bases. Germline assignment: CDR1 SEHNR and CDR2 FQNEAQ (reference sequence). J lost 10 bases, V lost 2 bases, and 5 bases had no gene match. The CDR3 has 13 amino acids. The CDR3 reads CASSLQELAAQYF. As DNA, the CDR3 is TGTGCCAGCAGCTTACAAGAACTAGCGGCGCAGTATTTT.

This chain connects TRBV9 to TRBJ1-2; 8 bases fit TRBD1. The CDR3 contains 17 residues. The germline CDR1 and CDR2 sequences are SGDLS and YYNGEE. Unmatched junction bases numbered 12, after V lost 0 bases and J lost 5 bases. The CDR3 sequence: CASSVAPGGPSGYGYTF. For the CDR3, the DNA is TGTGCCAGCAGCGTAGCGCCAGGGGGCCCGAGTGGGTATGGCTACACCTTC. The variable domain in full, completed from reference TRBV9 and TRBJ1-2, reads DSGVTQTPKHLITATGQRVTLRCSPRSGDLSVYWYQQSLDQGLQFLIQYYNGEERAKGNILERFSAQQFPDLHSELNLSSLELGDSALYFCASSVAPGGPSGYGYTFGSGTRLTVV.

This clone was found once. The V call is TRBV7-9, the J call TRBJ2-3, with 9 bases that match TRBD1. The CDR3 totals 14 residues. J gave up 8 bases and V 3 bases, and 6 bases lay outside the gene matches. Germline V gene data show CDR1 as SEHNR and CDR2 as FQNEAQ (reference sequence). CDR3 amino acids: CASSLGQGLATQYF. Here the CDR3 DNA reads TGTGCCAGCAGCTTGGGACAGGGCTTGGCTACGCAGTATTTT.

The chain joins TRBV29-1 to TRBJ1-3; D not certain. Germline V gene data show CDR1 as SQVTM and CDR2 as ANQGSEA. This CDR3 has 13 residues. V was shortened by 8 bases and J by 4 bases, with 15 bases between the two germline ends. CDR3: CSIRTAGGNTIYF. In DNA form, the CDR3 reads TGCAGCATCAGAACGGCGGGAGGAAACACCATATATTTT.

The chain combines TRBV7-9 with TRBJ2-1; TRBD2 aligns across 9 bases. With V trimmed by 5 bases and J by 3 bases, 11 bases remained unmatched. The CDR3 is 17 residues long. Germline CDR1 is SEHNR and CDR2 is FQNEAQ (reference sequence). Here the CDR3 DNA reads TGTGCCAGCAGCCGTCCTCTAGCGGGGACTCACTACAATGAGCAGTTCTTC. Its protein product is CASSRPLAGTHYNEQFF.

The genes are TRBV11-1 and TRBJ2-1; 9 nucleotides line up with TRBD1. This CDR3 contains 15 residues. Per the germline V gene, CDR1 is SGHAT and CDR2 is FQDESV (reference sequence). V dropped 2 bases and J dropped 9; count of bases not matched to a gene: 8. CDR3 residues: CASSLTGQGNGEQFF. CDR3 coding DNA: TGTGCCAGCAGCTTAACCGGACAGGGGAACGGTGAGCAGTTCTTC.

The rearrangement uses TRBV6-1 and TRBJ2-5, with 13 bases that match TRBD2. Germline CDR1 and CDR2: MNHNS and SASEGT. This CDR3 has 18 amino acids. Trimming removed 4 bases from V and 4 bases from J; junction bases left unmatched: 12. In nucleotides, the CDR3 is TGTGCCAGCAGTGCACCGGGACTAGCGGGGATTTTTCCAGAGACCCAGTACTTC. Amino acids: CASSAPGLAGIFPETQYF.

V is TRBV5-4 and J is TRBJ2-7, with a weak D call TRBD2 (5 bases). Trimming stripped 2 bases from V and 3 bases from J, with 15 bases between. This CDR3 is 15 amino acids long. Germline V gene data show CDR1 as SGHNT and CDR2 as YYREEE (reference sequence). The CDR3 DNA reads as TGTGCCAGCAGCTTATGGGTCGGGGAGATCTACGAGCAGTACTTC. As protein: CASSLWVGEIYEQYF.

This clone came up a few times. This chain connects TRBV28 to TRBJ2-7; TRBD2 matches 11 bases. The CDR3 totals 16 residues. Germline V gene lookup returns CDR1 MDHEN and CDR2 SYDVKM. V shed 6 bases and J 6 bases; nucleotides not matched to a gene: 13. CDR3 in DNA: TGTGCCAGCAGCCCAGGACTAGCGGGTGGCTTCCTCGAGCAGTACTTC. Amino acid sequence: CASSPGLAGGFLEQYF.